The rows below give T cell receptor beta chains drawn from one sample of a study of T cell repertoires in cytomegalovirus infection. TCRdb passed the reads through MiXCR, listing each CDR3 protein once. The sample has some 800,000 distinct CDR3 sequences; approximately 32% are singletons. No antigen is known for these receptors. This sample comprised cultured CD8+ T cells from PBMCs, obtained from culture after CMV antigen stimulation. All receptors derive from a human donor in good health (CMV status not recorded). Some clones in this sample may be carry-over from other donors' samples. Each CDR3 is given with its conserved first and last residue. D genes are given only for firm matches. Size values are once, few and many counts, or a class for expanded clones, and some rows have none.

clone_size cdr3_length d_call j_call v_call cdr3_nt cdr3_aa
many 16 TRBD1 TRBJ2-1 TRBV5-5 TGTGCCAGCAGCTCTCATTCAGGCAGGGGGTCCAATGAGCAGTTCTTC CASSSHSGRGSNEQFF
. 15 TRBD1 TRBJ2-5 TRBV25-1 TGTGCCAGCAGCAGGGGACAGGGAAGCCTCGAGACCCAGTACTTC CASSRGQGSLETQYF
. 13 . TRBJ2-1 TRBV2 TGTGCCAGCAAGGGACCCACCTACAATGAGCAGTTCTTC CASKGPTYNEQFF
. 17 TRBD2 TRBJ2-1 TRBV6-1 TGTGCCAGCAGGGACACCTTTACTAGCGGGGGGACCGTTGAGCAGTTCTTC CASRDTFTSGGTVEQFF
. 15 . TRBJ2-3 TRBV29-1 TGCAGCGTCAACCCGGGTGGGGGTTCAGCAGATACGCAGTATTTT CSVNPGGGSADTQYF
. 14 . TRBJ1-5 TRBV27 TGTGCCAGCAGTTGGGGGGGAACAGGTCAGCCCCAGCATTTT CASSWGGTGQPQHF
once 13 . TRBJ1-2 TRBV25-1 TGTGCCAGCGGGGGGGGTGGGAACTATGGCTACACCTTC CASGGGGNYGYTF
. 15 . TRBJ2-1 TRBV5-6 TGTGCCAGCAGCAGGTCTCCGGGAAGAAACAATGAGCAGTTCTTC CASSRSPGRNNEQFF
. 14 . TRBJ2-5 TRBV11-2 TGTGCCAGCAGCTTACCATGGACAGAAGAGACCCAGTACTTC CASSLPWTEETQYF
few 13 . TRBJ2-3 TRBV7-2 TGTGCCAGCAGCTCGAGGAGGGGAGATACGCAGTATTTT CASSSRRGDTQYF
. 14 . TRBJ2-7 TRBV27 TGTGCCAGCAGTTCCCTGACCAATCCCTACGAGCAGTACTTC CASSSLTNPYEQYF
few 15 . TRBJ2-1 TRBV11-2 TGTGCCAGCAGCTTCACTACAGAATACTACAATGAGCAGTTCTTC CASSFTTEYYNEQFF
. 16 TRBD1 TRBJ1-6 TRBV6-5 TGTGCCAGCAGTCAGGGGGACAGGGGGCGCAGTTCACCCCTCCACTTT CASSQGDRGRSSPLHF
few 13 . TRBJ1-6 TRBV27 TGTGCCACCAATCGCGGGTATAATTCACCCCTCCACTTT CATNRGYNSPLHF
. 15 . TRBJ1-2 TRBV6-1 TGTGCCAGCAGCCCGTGGACACGGGCTGAGGATGGCTACACCTTC CASSPWTRAEDGYTF
. 12 . TRBJ1-5 TRBV7-9 TGTGCCAGCAGCTTAGGGGACCAGCCCCATCATTTT CASSLGDQPHHF
. 15 TRBD1 TRBJ1-5 TRBV27 TGTGCCAGCAGTCGACGGACAGGGAACAATCAGCCCCAGCATTTT CASSRRTGNNQPQHF
few 14 TRBD1 TRBJ2-7 TRBV27 TGTGCCAGCAGAACGACAGGGGGAGGCTACGAGCAGTACTTC CASRTTGGGYEQYF
. 15 . TRBJ1-5 TRBV2 TGTGCCAGCACGGACCTTCCGGGTAGCAATCAGCCCCAGCATTTT CASTDLPGSNQPQHF